These 9 T cell receptor beta chains were sequenced from one sample in a study of tumor-infiltrating lymphocytes in primary liver carcinoma. Both RNA and DNA were isolated together from about 21-30 mg of bulk tissue that had not been sorted. Making TCR beta cDNA involved around 500 ng total RNA and a constant-region primer. Generation of the TCR beta libraries relied on three nested multiplex PCR rounds using slightly modified ARM-PCR. Each of the first two PCR rounds ran nine to ten cycles with TRBV1-TRBV30 forward and C-beta reverse primers. Using its own MiXCR run on the multiplex PCR reads, TCRdb lists one record per CDR3 protein. Of about 74,000 distinct CDR3 sequences listed, approximately 70% were seen once; the top ten hold approximately 30%. Material for sequencing was liver tumor tissue from sampling region 4. Indicated subset: tumor region T4, right-lateral pole. The receptors shown here come from a man aged 40-49 years with primary liver carcinoma and hepatitis B virus infection.

By share, this clonotype ranks as medium-sized (0.01 to 0.1%). This chain uses TRBV29-1 with TRBJ2-1, with a tentative D call TRBD1 (5 bases). V was cut by 3 bases and J by 6 bases, with 12 bases left in between. The CDR3 loop spans 13 amino acids. Looked up from germline, CDR1 is SQVTM and CDR2 is ANQGSEA. The CDR3 loop reads CSVEDTVGNEQFF. The DNA of the CDR3 is TGCAGCGTTGAGGACACCGTGGGCAATGAGCAGTTCTTC.

A note on this clonotype: With a much larger clone just one base away, this may be a read error. The V and J genes are TRBV24-1 and TRBJ2-7, with D perhaps assigned TRBD1 or TRBD2 (5 bases each). Trimming removed 5 bases from V and 6 bases from J, with 13 bases in between. Germline lookup yields CDR1 KGHDR and CDR2 SFDVKD. The CDR3 length is 13 residues. The CDR3 protein is CATSGEGLPEQYF. The DNA of the CDR3 is TGTGCCACCAGTGGAGAGGGGCTCCCCGAGCAGTACTTC.

Remarks on this clonotype: The junction does not match germline at one end; this may be a read error. The chain employs TRBV6-1 and TRBJ1-6; D not resolved. Germline CDR1 MNHNS, CDR2 SASEGT. The CDR3 runs to 13 residues. The DNA for the CDR3 is TGTGCCGGCAGTGAAGCTTATAATACACCCCTCCGCTTT. Translation: CAGSEAYNTPLRF.

On this clonotype itself: Mismatch with germline at one junction end may stem from a read error. This chain connects TRBV29-1 to TRBJ2-1; TRBD2 aligns across 11 bases. Germline V gene lookup returns CDR1 SQVTM and CDR2 ANQGSEA. The CDR3 loop spans 13 amino acids. The CDR3 sequence is CSVGGLADNEQSF. Here the CDR3 DNA reads TGCAGCGTTGGGGGACTAGCGGACAATGAGCAGTCCTTT.

By proportion, this clonotype is medium-sized. The chain carries TRBV10-3 and TRBJ2-5; D is unresolved. Germline V gives CDR1 ENHRY, CDR2 SYGVKD. V was trimmed by 2 bases and J by 5 bases, leaving 6 bases between them. This CDR3 contains 12 residues. CDR3 sequence: CAISERVETQYF. The CDR3 DNA follows: TGTGCCATCAGTGAGCGGGTGGAGACCCAGTACTTC.

Comment on this clonotype: A junction end diverges from the germline sequence, so it may reflect a read error. The chain combines TRBV10-3 with TRBJ2-5; TRBD2 might be the D (5 bases). The germline V gene encodes CDR1 ENHRY and CDR2 SYGVKD. This CDR3 is 11 amino acids long. Written as DNA, the CDR3 is TGTGCCATCATGGAGGCAGAGACCCAGAACTTC. Translating it yields CAIMEAETQNF.

As concerns this clonotype: At one boundary the junction diverges from the germline segment, which might be a read error. V usage is TRBV4-2 and J usage is TRBJ1-5; maybe TRBD1 (6 bases). The CDR3 spans 15 residues. Germline CDR1 and CDR2: LGHNA and YNFKEQ. The CDR3 region is CASGPGGGDNQPQHF. The CDR3 DNA sequence: TGTGCCAGCGGCCCTGGAGGGGGTGACAATCAGCCTCAGCATTTT.

The V gene is TRBV11-2, the J gene TRBJ2-1; D is possibly TRBD2 (5 bases). The V end was cut by 8 bases, the J end by 6 bases, with 17 bases between. Germline CDR1 SGHAT, CDR2 FQNNGV. This CDR3 contains 14 residues. CDR3: CASRSAAGGNEQFF. The CDR3 DNA sequence: TGTGCCAGCCGCTCCGCTGCGGGCGGCAATGAGCAGTTCTTC. Supplemented by reference TRBV11-2 and TRBJ2-1, the full variable domain reads EAGVAQSPRYKIIEKRQSVAFWCNPISGHATLYWYQQILGQGPKLLIQFQNNGVVDDSQLPKDRFSAERLKGVDSTLKIQPAKLEDSAVYLCASRSAAGGNEQFFGPGTRLTVL.

As to this clonotype: A read error may explain this, as a much larger clone is one base away. This sequence joins TRBV5-1 and TRBJ2-7; 7 nucleotides agree with TRBD2. CDR3 size: 15 residues. The J segment lost 4 bases and the V segment lost 4 bases, leaving 11 bases of the junction unmatched. CDR1 and CDR2 (germline): SGHRS, YFSETQ. In DNA form, the CDR3 reads TGCGCCAGCAGCCTACCGGGACTAAGATTATACGAGCAGTACTTC. Amino acid sequence: CASSLPGLRLYEQYF.